This T cell receptor beta chain was sequenced during a study of cytomegalovirus exposure and HLA in healthy donors. The PCR made use of 60 Vbeta and 13 Jbeta primers. Data came from immunoSEQ multiplex PCR; TCRdb stores just in-frame clones and leaves some out. The table has tens of thousands of clones, more than 55% seen once. V lost 2 bases and J lost 4; bases outside the gene matches: 7. The CDR3 is made up of 15 amino acids. The germline V gene encodes CDR1 SGHTA and CDR2 FQGTGA. The V gene is TRBV7-3, the J gene TRBJ2-7; 8 positions agree with TRBD1. This clonotype was obtained from a human donor in good health. The sample comprised PBMCs. CDR3 amino acids: CASSLQAGGVYEQYF. The CDR3 DNA sequence: TGTGCCAGCAGCTTACAGGCAGGGGGCGTATACGAGCAGTACTTC.